The 16 T cell receptor beta chains reported below all come from one sample, sequenced in a study of T cell repertoires in cytomegalovirus infection. TCRdb ran MiXCR on the reads and lists one entry per CDR3 protein. The profile shows just under 300,000 distinct CDR3 sequences, around 9.1% of them singletons. Sequencing input: PBMCs. Receptors originate from a human donor in good health (CMV status not recorded). Some clones in this sample may be carry-over from other donors' samples.

In its sample, this clonotype was seen many times. One end of the junction varies from germline; a read error may be responsible. The chain employs TRBV7-2 and TRBJ2-5, with D tentatively TRBD2 (6 bases). Looked up from germline, CDR1 is SGHTA and CDR2 is FQGNSA. This CDR3 spans 12 amino acids. The CDR3 sequence: CASSLEIGLTNF. The CDR3 nucleotides are TGTGCCAGCAGCTTAGAAATCGGACTAACCAACTTC.

The J gene is TRBJ1-1, the V gene TRBV19, with D unclear. Germline lookup yields CDR1 LNHDA and CDR2 SQIVND (reference sequence). Trimming left V 7 bases short and J 0 bases short, with 15 bases between. There are 15 residues in the CDR3. DNA for the CDR3: TGTGCCAGTACCGCAGTGGGAGGCTTGAACACTGAAGCTTTCTTT. Residues: CASTAVGGLNTEAFF.

This clonotype appeared a few times. J is TRBJ2-1 and V is TRBV25-1, with TRBD2 matching over 10 bases. Unmatched junction bases numbered 5, after V lost 0 bases and J lost 3 bases. The CDR3 contains 17 residues. In germline, CDR1 is MGHDK, CDR2 SYGVNS. In nucleotides, the CDR3 is TGTGCCAGCAGTGAATATTTCACTAGCGGGGACTACAATGAGCAGTTCTTC. It encodes CASSEYFTSGDYNEQFF.

There are a few counts of this clonotype. The chain carries TRBV2 and TRBJ2-3; 9 bases agree with TRBD1. V shed 4 bases and J 4 bases; nucleotides not matched to a gene: 6. CDR3 length: 15 residues. Germline V lookup: CDR1 SNHLY, CDR2 FYNNEI. This CDR3 reads CASSVWDREADTQYF. The DNA for the CDR3 is TGTGCCAGCAGTGTTTGGGACAGGGAAGCAGATACGCAGTATTTT.

This clonotype was counted at least ten times. V is TRBV20-1 and J is TRBJ2-1, with 8 bases matching TRBD2. CDR3 length: 14 amino acids. Germline CDR1 is DFQATT and CDR2 is SNEGSKA (reference sequence). The J segment lost 4 bases and the V segment lost 0 bases, leaving 2 bases of the junction unmatched. The DNA for the CDR3 is TGCAGTGCTAGAGATCCGGGGGGGTACAATGAGCAGTTCTTC. Protein product: CSARDPGGYNEQFF.

This clonotype was observed many times. This chain links TRBV6-1 with TRBJ2-6, with D unresolved. The CDR3 contains 17 residues. The germline CDR1 and CDR2 sequences are MNHNS and SASEGT. Trimming removed 7 bases at V and 2 bases at J, with 18 bases between. The CDR3 sequence is CASTITQLGAGANVLTF. The CDR3 region has the DNA TGTGCCAGCACAATTACCCAATTGGGCGCTGGGGCCAACGTCCTGACTTTC.

This clonotype was picked up many times. V and J are TRBV29-1 and TRBJ2-7; tentatively, D is TRBD1 (6 bases). The germline CDR1 and CDR2 sequences are SQVTM and ANQGSEA. The CDR3 has 15 amino acids. Trimming left V 6 bases short and J 7 bases short, with 25 bases between. The CDR3 is CSVETNLNRAREQYF. In nucleotides, the CDR3 is TGCAGCGTCGAAACTAACCTTAACAGGGCGAGGGAGCAGTACTTC.

This clonotype was seen repeatedly, ten times or more. The V gene is TRBV11-3, the J gene TRBJ2-1, with 11 bases lining up with TRBD2. V lost 3 bases, J lost 6 bases, and 1 base stayed unmatched. The CDR3 sequence is 14 residues long. The germline CDR1 and CDR2 sequences are SGHNT and YENEEA. CDR3 DNA sequence: TGTGCCAGCAGCTTGGGACTAGCGGCCAATGAGCAGTTCTTC. It yields the protein CASSLGLAANEQFF.

The J gene is TRBJ1-1, the V gene TRBV28, with D perhaps TRBD1 (5 bases). V was trimmed by 5 bases and J by 2 bases, leaving 15 bases between them. CDR3 size: 15 residues. Germline V gene data show CDR1 as MDHEN and CDR2 as SYDVKM. The CDR3 loop is CASSGPRQINTEAFF. In DNA, the CDR3 is TGTGCCAGCAGTGGCCCTAGACAGATTAACACTGAAGCTTTCTTT.

The rearrangement uses TRBV6-5 and TRBJ1-1; TRBD1 matches 9 bases. J lost 1 base, V lost 5 bases, and 11 bases had no gene match. Germline V CDR1 and CDR2: MNHEY, SVGAGI. The CDR3 has 17 residues. As DNA, the CDR3 is TGTGCCAGCAGTCCATACCGGGACAGGGACCCGAACACTGAAGCTTTCTTT. This gives the protein CASSPYRDRDPNTEAFF.

The chain couples TRBV28 to TRBJ2-2; 8 bases agree with TRBD1. With V trimmed by 4 bases and J by 5 bases, 9 bases remained unmatched. Germline V gene data show CDR1 as MDHEN and CDR2 as SYDVKM. This CDR3 has 16 residues. This CDR3 reads CASSSAGTGGTGELFF. The CDR3 DNA follows: TGTGCCAGCAGTTCCGCCGGGACAGGTGGGACCGGGGAGCTGTTTTTT. The variable domain in full, with the rest retrieved from reference TRBV28 and TRBJ2-2, is DVKVTQSSRYLVKRTGEKVFLECVQDMDHENMFWYRQDPGLGLRLIYFSYDVKMKEKGDIPEGYSVSREKKERFSLILESASTNQTSMYLCASSSAGTGGTGELFFGEGSRLTVL.

The chain recombines TRBV6-6 with TRBJ2-3; D may be TRBD2 (5 bases). Trimming took 2 bases from V and 2 from J, leaving 8 bases between them. The CDR3 length is 14 residues. CDR1 is MNHNY and CDR2 is SVGAGI in the germline V gene (reference sequence). DNA for the CDR3: TGTGCCAGCAGTTACGCCCGGGACACAGATACGCAGTATTTT. It encodes CASSYARDTDTQYF.

Regarding this clonotype: This may be a read error: a much more frequent sequence differs by one nucleotide. This chain uses TRBV12-3 or TRBV12-4 with TRBJ2-5; the match to TRBD1 covers 12 bases. V gave up 5 bases and J gave up 5 bases; unmatched junction bases: 6. The CDR3 sequence is 15 residues long. DNA for the CDR3: TGTGCCAGCAGTCATGGGACAGGGGGCTGGGAGACCCAGTACTTC. Protein sequence: CASSHGTGGWETQYF.

The sample holds a few counts of this clonotype. CDR3 DNA: TGCAGCGTTGCCTCCGGGGTGGCCACAGATACGCAGTATTTT. Translating it yields CSVASGVATDTQYF. The V gene is TRBV29-1, the J gene TRBJ2-3; weak D call: TRBD2 (5 bases). Trimming removed 4 bases from V and 2 bases from J, with 13 bases in between. In germline, CDR1 is SQVTM, CDR2 ANQGSEA. This CDR3 has 14 residues.

This clonotype occurred many times. This rearrangement joins TRBV2 to TRBJ1-4; unclear D gene. The CDR3 extends over 14 amino acids. Germline lookup yields CDR1 SNHLY and CDR2 FYNNEI. The germline V and J ends were trimmed by 8 bases and 7 bases, with 17 bases remaining between them. CDR3 loop: CASFVGEGPEKLFF. The DNA of the CDR3 is TGTGCCAGCTTTGTAGGAGAGGGTCCTGAAAAACTGTTTTTT. Based on the CDR3 plus reference TRBV2 and TRBJ1-4, the full variable domain is EPEVTQTPSHQVTQMGQEVILRCVPISNHLYFYWYRQILGQKVEFLVSFYNNEISEKSEIFDDQFSVERPDGSNFTLKIRSTKLEDSAMYFCASFVGEGPEKLFFGSGTQLSVL.

This clonotype appeared many times. The chain joins TRBV29-1 to TRBJ1-5, with TRBD1 as a possible D gene (5 bases). V was cut by 6 bases and J by 7 bases, with 16 bases left in between. This CDR3 comprises 13 residues. The germline V gene encodes CDR1 SQVTM and CDR2 ANQGSEA. The CDR3 region is CSVATGEGQPQHF. CDR3 nucleotide sequence: TGCAGCGTCGCCACAGGCGAAGGGCAGCCCCAGCATTTT.